Below, 8 T cell receptor beta chains from the same sample are listed, as sequenced in a study of siplizumab effects on memory and regulatory T cells. Their specific antigens are unknown. Only in-frame clones appear in the TCRdb table, and some are missing; sequencing was by immunoSEQ multiplex PCR. Of about 18,000 clones detected, around half appear once; the ten largest clones hold 4.9%. The cells of the mixed lymphocyte reaction underwent an approximately 6-day coculture at 37°C. Sequenced: CFSE-low (dividing) CD4+ T cells sorted from an allogeneic mixed lymphocyte reaction. These receptors came from a human donor in good health; the cells came from an allogeneic mixed lymphocyte reaction.

In this sample, this clone is medium-sized. The rearrangement joins TRBV5-1 to TRBJ1-1; D gene uncertain. Germline V gene data show CDR1 as SGHRS and CDR2 as YFSETQ. Trimming stripped 6 bases from V and 0 bases from J, with 12 bases between. CDR3 length: 14 amino acids. The CDR3 bases are TGCGCCAGCAAGATCGCGGCGCTGAACACTGAAGCTTTCTTT. This sequence encodes CASKIAALNTEAFF.

This clone has a handful of counts. This sequence joins TRBV5-4 and TRBJ1-1; a weak D match, TRBD1 (6 bases). Germline assignment: CDR1 SGHNT and CDR2 YYREEE (reference sequence). The V end lost 4 bases, the J end lost 4 bases, and 14 bases lay between the germline ends. CDR3 size: 14 residues. The CDR3 bases are TGTGCCAGCAGCCGTACAGGGTTAGGCACTGAAGCTTTCTTT. This encodes CASSRTGLGTEAFF.

The chain joins TRBV7-2 to TRBJ2-1; D perhaps matches TRBD2 (5 bases). This CDR3 contains 13 residues. Germline V gives CDR1 SGHTA, CDR2 FQGNSA. Trimming removed 2 bases from V and 7 bases from J, with 9 bases in between. CDR3 DNA: TGTGCCAGCAGCTTATATAGGACTAATGAGCAGTTCTTC. Residues: CASSLYRTNEQFF.

The V gene is TRBV11-2, the J gene TRBJ1-1; D is undetermined. This CDR3 is built from 11 residues. Germline assignment: CDR1 SGHAT and CDR2 FQNNGV. V dropped 3 bases and J dropped 3 bases, with 2 bases sitting between them. CDR3 sequence reads: CASSFYTEAFF. The CDR3 DNA reads TGTGCCAGCAGCTTCTACACTGAAGCTTTCTTT.

J is TRBJ2-3 and V is TRBV6-1, with 9 bases fitting TRBD2. The CDR3 runs to 17 residues. CDR1 and CDR2 from the germline V gene are MNHNS and SASEGT. V shed 4 bases, J shed 4 bases, and the junction held 12 bases outside the gene matches. The CDR3 DNA follows: TGTGCCAGCAGTGGATACGGGACTAGCAAGGTACCAGATACGCAGTATTTT. Its translation: CASSGYGTSKVPDTQYF.

V and J are TRBV5-4 and TRBJ1-2, with no clear D. Looked up from germline, CDR1 is SGHNT and CDR2 is YYREEE (reference sequence). The CDR3 runs 15 residues. V was pared by 0 bases and J by 3 bases, with 12 bases between. CDR3 in amino acids: CASSLDLGDYYGYTF. As DNA, the CDR3 is TGTGCCAGCAGCTTGGATTTGGGAGACTACTATGGCTACACCTTC.

This clone was counted a few times. The rearrangement links TRBV7-9 to TRBJ1-1; no reliable D call. The germline gives CDR1 SEHNR, CDR2 FQNEAQ (reference sequence). V gave up 1 base and J gave up 11 bases, with 11 bases separating them. The CDR3 totals 12 residues. This CDR3 is CASSLGIGGAFF. CDR3 sequence (DNA): TGTGCCAGCAGCTTAGGTATCGGCGGGGCTTTCTTT.

This CDR3 reads CASSPRQGGETQYF. The CDR3 nucleotides read TGCGCCAGCAGCCCCCGACAGGGAGGAGAGACCCAGTACTTC. The rearrangement joins TRBV5-1 to TRBJ2-5, with D tentatively TRBD1 (7 bases). There are 14 residues in the CDR3. V dropped 4 bases and J dropped 4 bases, with 14 bases sitting between them. The germline CDR1 and CDR2 sequences are SGHRS and YFSETQ.